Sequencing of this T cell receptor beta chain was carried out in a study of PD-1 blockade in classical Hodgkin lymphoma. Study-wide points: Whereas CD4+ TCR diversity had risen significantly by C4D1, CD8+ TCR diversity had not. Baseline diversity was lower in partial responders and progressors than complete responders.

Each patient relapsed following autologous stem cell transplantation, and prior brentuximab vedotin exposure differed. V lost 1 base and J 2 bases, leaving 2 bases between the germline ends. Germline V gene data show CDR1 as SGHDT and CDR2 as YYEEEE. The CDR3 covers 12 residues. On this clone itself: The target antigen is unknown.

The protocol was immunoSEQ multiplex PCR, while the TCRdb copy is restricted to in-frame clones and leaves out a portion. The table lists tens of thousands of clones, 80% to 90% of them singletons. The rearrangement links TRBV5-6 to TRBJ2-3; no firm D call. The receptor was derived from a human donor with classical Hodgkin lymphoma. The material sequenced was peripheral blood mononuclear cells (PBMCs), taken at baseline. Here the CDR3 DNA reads TGTGCCAGCAGCTTGATCACAGATACGCAGTATTTT. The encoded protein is CASSLITDTQYF.